The present T cell receptor beta chain was sequenced within a study of T cells in Graves' hyperthyroidism and ophthalmopathy. Study outcomes and limitations: Blood samples included most of the expanded thyroid clonotypes exceeding 0.001.

Germline V lookup: CDR1 LNHDA, CDR2 SQIVND (reference sequence). V shed 6 bases and J shed 1 base, with 14 bases lying between them. The CDR3 sequence is 15 residues long. RNA transcripts gave rise to amplified TCR beta CDR3 regions. During a first-round RT-PCR of the TCR CDR3, the HTBI primer set was used. TCRdb re-analysed the multiplex PCR reads in MiXCR, keeping a single row per CDR3 protein. Among approximately 600,000 distinct CDR3 sequences listed, 15% to 20% were seen once. This clonotype was seen only a few times. Its antigen is unknown. The V call is TRBV19, the J call TRBJ2-3; tentatively, D is TRBD2 (5 bases). The sample was blood. This receptor was taken from a young woman with Graves' hyperthyroidism. CDR3 coding DNA: TGTGCCAGTAGCTATGGGAGATCCGGCACAGATACGCAGTATTTT. Translated, it gives CASSYGRSGTDTQYF.